Presented here are 10 T cell receptor beta chains from one specimen sequenced in a study of T cell responses to AZD1222 COVID-19 vaccine. Profiled with immunoSEQ multiplex PCR; TCRdb holds only in-frame clones, not every one. The sample carries 140,000 to 150,000 clones, roughly nine tenths recorded once. The sample consisted of peripheral blood, taken on day 0 of AZD1222 vaccination. The origin of the receptors is an adult in good health.

The chain is built from TRBV29-1 and TRBJ2-3; 13 positions match TRBD2. The CDR3 length is 15 residues. V lost 2 bases to trimming and J lost 6 bases; unmatched junction nucleotides: 5. CDR1 is SQVTM and CDR2 is ANQGSEA in the germline V gene. The CDR3 loop reads CSVERTSGGGDTQYF. CDR3 nucleotide sequence: TGCAGCGTTGAACGGACTAGCGGGGGAGGGGATACGCAGTATTTT.

This rearrangement joins TRBV7-9 to TRBJ2-7, with 8 nucleotides matching TRBD1. Germline-derived CDR1 and CDR2 are SEHNR and FQNEAQ (reference sequence). V shed 5 bases, J shed 4 bases, and the junction held 1 base outside the gene matches. This CDR3 spans 12 amino acids. CDR3 nucleotides: TGTGCCAGCAGCAGGACAGGGTACGAGCAGTACTTC. Translating gives CASSRTGYEQYF.

The chain carries TRBV6-2 or TRBV6-3 and TRBJ2-5; possible D gene TRBD2, 5 bases. Germline lookup yields CDR1 MNHEY and CDR2 SVGEGT. The V and J ends lost 0 bases and 1 base respectively, with 21 bases between them. The CDR3 is 19 amino acids. The DNA of the CDR3 is TGTGCCAGCAGTTACTCGATAGCTTTGAGGGATCGAATCCAAGAGACCCAGTACTTC. It translates to CASSYSIALRDRIQETQYF.

This sequence joins TRBV4-3 and TRBJ1-4; 9 positions match TRBD1. The CDR3 extends over 15 amino acids. Germline V gene sequence: CDR1 LGHNA, CDR2 YSLEER. J gave up 7 bases and V 6 bases, and 9 bases lay outside the gene matches. The CDR3 spells CASRETGQGFEKLFF. CDR3 coding DNA: TGCGCCAGCAGGGAGACGGGACAGGGTTTTGAAAAACTGTTTTTT.

The chain carries TRBV11-3 and TRBJ2-1, with 10 bases matching TRBD1. Germline CDR1 and CDR2: SGHNT and YENEEA. The CDR3 loop spans 17 amino acids. Trimming removed 5 bases from V and 3 bases from J; junction bases left unmatched: 10. CDR3 sequence reads: CASSPPLGQGHYNEQFF. CDR3 DNA: TGTGCCAGCAGCCCGCCTCTGGGACAGGGGCACTACAATGAGCAGTTCTTC.

This clone was counted a single time. V usage is TRBV12-3 or TRBV12-4 and J usage is TRBJ1-2; possibly TRBD1 for D (6 bases). V lost 2 bases and J 4 bases, leaving 8 bases between the germline ends. This CDR3 is 13 amino acids long. Written as DNA, the CDR3 is TGTGCCAGCAGTTTAACACAGGGCTATGGCTACACCTTC. Encoded protein: CASSLTQGYGYTF.

The genes are TRBV7-2 and TRBJ2-7; TRBD2 matches 9 bases. The CDR3 consists of 15 residues. Germline V gene sequence: CDR1 SGHTA, CDR2 FQGNSA. With V trimmed by 5 bases and J by 0 bases, 5 bases remained unmatched. CDR3 protein: CASSTRTSASYEQYF. The CDR3 region has the DNA TGTGCCAGCAGCACCAGGACTAGCGCCTCCTACGAGCAGTACTTC.

V and J are TRBV5-1 and TRBJ2-7; 9 nucleotides line up with TRBD2. V lost 4 bases and J lost 3; bases outside the gene matches: 8. The CDR3 length is 15 residues. Looked up from germline, CDR1 is SGHRS and CDR2 is YFSETQ. Here the CDR3 reads CASSQLSGSIYEQYF. The CDR3 nucleotides are TGCGCCAGCAGCCAGCTTAGCGGGAGTATCTACGAGCAGTACTTC.

The chain combines TRBV24-1 with TRBJ2-1, with 11 bases lining up with TRBD2. The CDR3 totals 16 residues. Germline V lookup: CDR1 KGHDR, CDR2 SFDVKD. V was pared by 2 bases and J by 8 bases, with 7 bases of the junction left unmatched. In DNA form, the CDR3 reads TGTGCCACCAGTGATTCCATTAGCGGGAGGGCCGATGAGCAGTTCTTC. Amino acid sequence: CATSDSISGRADEQFF.

The rearrangement joins TRBV7-9 to TRBJ2-7; 9 bases fit TRBD2. The germline gives CDR1 SEHNR, CDR2 FQNEAQ (reference sequence). Trimming removed 5 bases from V and 6 bases from J; junction bases left unmatched: 17. The CDR3 is 17 residues long. The DNA of the CDR3 is TGTGCCAGCAGCCCTCACCCGCTTAGCGGGAGATGGACCGAGCAGTACTTC. Translating it yields CASSPHPLSGRWTEQYF. The whole variable domain, filled in from reference TRBV7-9 and TRBJ2-7, reads DTGVSQNPRHKITKRGQNVTFRCDPISEHNRLYWYRQTLGQGPEFLTYFQNEAQLEKSRLLSDRFSAERPKGSFSTLEIQRTEQGDSAMYLCASSPHPLSGRWTEQYFGPGTRLTVT.